Below are 10 T cell receptor beta chains sequenced from a single sample in a study of spatial heterogeneity in lung cancer. As to time point: sample taken at primary tumor resection. Unsorted whole RNA of tumor, nontumor lung or frozen PBMC was sequenced. TCRdb itself ran the 5' RACE reads through MiXCR, one entry per CDR3 protein. In the table there are some 87,000 distinct CDR3 sequences, under 9% of which are singletons. The material was PBMCs, obtained at surgery. All receptors derive from a male donor with early-stage non-small cell lung cancer.

The table lists this clonotype with many counts. The chain employs TRBV28 and TRBJ2-3; D not resolved. V was cut by 6 bases and J by 2 bases, with 6 bases left in between. This CDR3 region has 12 residues. Per germline, CDR1 MDHEN and CDR2 SYDVKM. The CDR3 reads CASSLTTDTQYF. CDR3 bases: TGTGCCAGCAGCCTTACCACAGATACGCAGTATTTT.

At least ten counts were recorded for this clonotype. The chain combines TRBV20-1 with TRBJ1-1; no definite D call. The V end lost 7 bases, the J end lost 6 bases, and 15 bases lay between the germline ends. This CDR3 is built from 12 residues. CDR1 and CDR2 (germline): DFQATT, SNEGSKA (reference sequence). The CDR3, as DNA: TGCAGTGTTGTGCGGCCCACGGCTGAAGCTTTCTTT. Translating gives CSVVRPTAEAFF.

This clonotype was seen many times. The rearrangement uses TRBV6-2 or TRBV6-3 and TRBJ2-5; a possible D gene is TRBD2 (5 bases). The germline CDR1 and CDR2 sequences are MNHEY and SVGEGT. Between the trimmed V and J ends, which lost 5 bases and 3 bases, there was a span of 7 bases. The CDR3 covers 12 residues. Here the CDR3 DNA reads TGTGCCAGCAGTACTAGGGAAGAGACCCAGTACTTC. Translated: CASSTREETQYF.

This clonotype was observed a handful of times. The chain links TRBV28 to TRBJ1-6, with D tentatively TRBD1 (5 bases). The V end lost 3 bases, the J end lost 8 bases, and 8 bases lay between the germline ends. The CDR3 is made up of 13 amino acids. The V gene's germline CDR1 is MDHEN and CDR2 SYDVKM. The CDR3 DNA sequence: TGTGCCAGCAGTTTGTCCAGGGATTCACCCCTCCACTTT. Translating it yields CASSLSRDSPLHF.

This clonotype has at least ten counts. The chain uses TRBV29-1 and TRBJ2-7; D perhaps matches TRBD1 (6 bases). Germline V gene sequence: CDR1 SQVTM, CDR2 ANQGSEA. The CDR3 consists of 12 residues. The V and J ends lost 1 base and 2 bases respectively, with 6 bases between them. The CDR3 loop reads CSVEGTAYEQYF. In DNA, the CDR3 is TGCAGCGTTGAAGGGACAGCCTACGAGCAGTACTTC.

The chain is built from TRBV5-1 and TRBJ2-7; D not resolved. V lost 2 bases, J lost 3 bases, and 6 bases lay in between. Per the germline V gene, CDR1 is SGHRS and CDR2 is YFSETQ. This CDR3 is 12 amino acids long. CDR3 bases: TGCGCCAGCAGCTTAACAGACTACGAGCAGTACTTC. Translating gives CASSLTDYEQYF.

This clonotype has a count of ten or more. The CDR3, as DNA: TGTGCCAGCAGCTTAGCCACCGGGGGCACAGATACGCAGTATTTT. Amino acid sequence: CASSLATGGTDTQYF. The chain employs TRBV7-6 and TRBJ2-3; D might be TRBD2 (5 bases). Germline lookup yields CDR1 SGHVS and CDR2 FNYEAQ. V lost 0 bases and J lost 1, with 8 bases in between. The CDR3 has 15 amino acids.

This clonotype turned up a few times. The CDR3 nucleotides read TGTGCCAGCAGCTTAGACAGGGGTGGGGAGCAGTACTTC. This encodes CASSLDRGGEQYF. The J gene is TRBJ2-7, the V gene TRBV7-7; 7 bases align to TRBD1. The germline CDR1 and CDR2 sequences are SSHAT and FNYEAQ (reference sequence). This CDR3 is built from 13 residues. The trim removed 1 base at V and 7 bases at J, leaving 4 bases unmatched.

The chain links TRBV12-3 or TRBV12-4 to TRBJ1-5, with 9 bases that match TRBD1. CDR3 length: 15 residues. The V and J ends lost 5 bases and 5 bases, in that order; junction bases with no gene match: 7. CDR3 amino acids: CASSGTGMRDQPQHF. The CDR3 nucleotides are TGTGCCAGCAGTGGGACAGGGATGCGCGATCAGCCCCAGCATTTT.

Ten or more counts support this clonotype. The CDR3 reads CASSLRSGGSYNEQFF. In DNA form, the CDR3 reads TGTGCCAGCAGCTTGCGCAGCGGAGGATCCTACAATGAGCAGTTCTTC. The chain employs TRBV5-4 and TRBJ2-1; weak D call: TRBD2 (5 bases). Trimming removed 1 base from V and 1 base from J, with 12 bases in between. This CDR3 has 16 amino acids. CDR1 SGHNT and CDR2 YYREEE come from the germline V gene (reference sequence).